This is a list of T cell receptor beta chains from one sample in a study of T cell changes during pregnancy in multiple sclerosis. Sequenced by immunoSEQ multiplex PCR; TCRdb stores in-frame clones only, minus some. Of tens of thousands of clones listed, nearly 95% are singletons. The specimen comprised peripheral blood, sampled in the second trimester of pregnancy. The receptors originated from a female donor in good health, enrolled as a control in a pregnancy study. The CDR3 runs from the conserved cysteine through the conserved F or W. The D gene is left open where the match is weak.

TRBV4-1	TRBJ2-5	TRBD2	TGCGCCAGCAGCCCCTCGCCCCTCCCTAGCGGGAGCCAGGGAGAGACCCAGTACTTC	CASSPSPLPSGSQGETQYF
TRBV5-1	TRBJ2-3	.	TGCGCCAGCATGCGGTTCGCGACAGACACAGATACGCAGTATTTT	CASMRFATDTDTQYF
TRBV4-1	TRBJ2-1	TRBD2	TGCGCCAGCAGCCAAGATCCGCCTAGCGGGATGGATGAGCAGTTCTTC	CASSQDPPSGMDEQFF
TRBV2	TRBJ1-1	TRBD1	TGTGCCAGCAGTGGACAGGGGGGAGACACTGAAGCTTTCTTT	CASSGQGGDTEAFF
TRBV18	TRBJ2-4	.	TGTGCCAGCTCACCACTTACCGGCATTCAGTACTTC	CASSPLTGIQYF
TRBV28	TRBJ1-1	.	TGTGCCAGCAGTTTACCAGGAATGGGCACTGAAGCTTTCTTT	CASSLPGMGTEAFF
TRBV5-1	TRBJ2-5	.	TGCGCCAGCAGCTGGGGAGGTCCTGAGACCCAGTACTTC	CASSWGGPETQYF
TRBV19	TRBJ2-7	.	TGTGCCACCTCCCCGGACTACTCCTACGAGCAGTACTTC	CATSPDYSYEQYF
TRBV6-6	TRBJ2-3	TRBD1	TGTGCCAGCAGGCCGAGGGACAGGGGGTCAGATACGCAGTATTTT	CASRPRDRGSDTQYF
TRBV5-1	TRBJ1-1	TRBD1	TGCGCCAGCAGCTCGGGGGCGACAGGGGCCACTGAAGCTTTCTTT	CASSSGATGATEAFF
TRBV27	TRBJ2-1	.	TGTGCCAGCAGTTTAGGCCTAGCCTCCAATGAGCAGTTCTTC	CASSLGLASNEQFF
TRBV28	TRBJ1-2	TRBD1	TGTGCCAGCAGTTTAGGGATGGGACAGAGCTATGGCTACACCTTC	CASSLGMGQSYGYTF
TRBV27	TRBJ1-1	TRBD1	TGTGCCAGCGGGGCAGGGGGCACTGAAGCTTTCTTT	CASGAGGTEAFF
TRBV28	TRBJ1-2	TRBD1	TGTGCCAGCAGTTGGCCCGCACGACAGGGAGGCTATGGCTACACCTTC	CASSWPARQGGYGYTF